This T cell receptor (beta chain) derives from a study of graft-versus-host responses after intestinal transplantation. As for the study in general: After anti-thymocyte globulin induction, recipients took tacrolimus and steroids for around three years. Study-level results: High graft-versus-host to host-versus-graft clonal ratios were found in allografts of patients who had graft-donor T cell macrochimerism. An association linked early post-transplant HvG declines with peak circulating GvH clone levels.

Libraries were prepared by immunoSEQ multiplex PCR; TCRdb keeps only in-frame clonotypes and omits some of them. Of roughly 100,000 clones listed, approximately 93% were seen once; the top ten hold less than 1.5%. The CDR3 has 16 amino acids. CDR1 is MNHEY, CDR2 SMNVEV, per germline (reference sequence). V was pared by 0 bases and J by 4 bases, with 15 bases between. Turning to this clone: What it recognizes is unknown.

The TCR comes from a human donor who received an intestinal transplant. The V and J genes are TRBV27 and TRBJ1-2; perhaps TRBD1 as D (6 bases). The material sequenced was unstimulated CD8+ T cells sorted from spleen or lymph node cells, taken before intestinal transplant. CDR3 nucleotide sequence: TGTGCCAGCAGTTTATCTCCCCCCCCAGGGGCCTATGGCTACACCTTC. It translates to CASSLSPPPGAYGYTF.